Sequencing of this TCR beta chain was carried out in a study of blood T cell repertoires in COVID-19. Study information: Collection of acute and convalescent COVID-19 samples took place in the United States, Italy and Spain. The analysed material was cDNA or gDNA that came from T cells, B-cell-depleted T cells, or PBMCs.

The V gene's germline CDR1 is SNHLY and CDR2 FYNNEI. The CDR3 loop spans 15 amino acids. Trimming shortened V by 7 bases and J by 1 base, and 16 bases separated the two germline ends. Produced via immunoSEQ multiplex PCR; TCRdb's table is partial and in-frame only. Of more than 85,000 clones in the sample, approximately 80% are singletons; the top ten hold 24%. The rearrangement joins TRBV2 to TRBJ1-1; D is possibly TRBD1 (5 bases). The specimen was peripheral blood. This receptor was identified in a human donor in a cohort sampled during active COVID-19. CDR3 nucleotides: TGTGCCAGCACGAGTTGGGGGGTGGGGAACACTGAAGCTTTCTTT. It specifies CASTSWGVGNTEAFF.